This T cell receptor beta chain was sequenced for a study of regulatory T cells in long-lasting Graves disease. Germline CDR1 and CDR2: DFQATT and SNEGSKA (reference sequence). This CDR3 has 10 amino acids. Time point noted: newly diagnosed GD, antithyroid drugs for less than 3 months. Isolated PBMC RNA provided the starting material for the TCR library. In building TCR beta libraries, iRepertoire HTBI primers were used together with Arm-PCR of CDR3 regions. TCRdb re-called the multiplex PCR reads through MiXCR, storing one row per CDR3 protein. The sample gives about 220,000 distinct CDR3 sequences, approximately 18% of which show up once; around 11% is in the top ten. This clonotype was counted at least ten times. Separately, the same data were catalogued under a study of T cells in Graves' hyperthyroidism and ophthalmopathy.

The V call is TRBV20-1, the J call TRBJ1-2, with unresolved D. The origin of this receptor is a woman in her 30s with Graves disease. The starting material was peripheral blood mononuclear cells (PBMCs), obtained at new diagnosis, from a patient treated with antithyroid drugs. In DNA form, the CDR3 reads TGCACCACCATAAGGGAAGGCTACACCTTC. Encoded protein: CTTIREGYTF.